One sample yielded the 3 T cell receptor beta chains listed below, sequenced in a study of T-cell memory formation after mild COVID-19 (dated by TCRdb to the early 2020s). To prepare the library, 5' RACE was applied. Reads for this sample came from an Illumina NovaSeq 6000. TCRdb applied fastp at Q25 and MiXCR to the public reads, then kept only in-frame beta chains. A single entry per CDR3 protein holds the most common genes and DNA from its merged rows. A total of under 650,000 distinct CDR3 sequences appear in this sample, about 20% of them only once. The top ten hold around 13% of the sample. Sequenced material: PBMCs or a T cell subset sorted from them (not recorded which). The source is an adult woman who had mild COVID-19 (a few samples of this study predate the infection). The sample titles of this study are shuffled in the database, so cell type and time point are left out; the donor was told from shared clones.

CDR3 in amino acids: CASSEIQGPDEQFF. CDR3 coding DNA: TGCGCCAGCAGCGAAATACAGGGGCCGGATGAGCAGTTCTTC. The genes are TRBV4-1 and TRBJ2-1, with TRBD1 matching over 7 bases. Losses at the gene ends were 5 bases for V and 8 bases for J; bases not matched to a gene: 9. CDR3 length: 14 amino acids. Germline V gene lookup returns CDR1 MGHRA and CDR2 YSYEKL.

This sequence joins TRBV4-1 and TRBJ2-3; TRBD2 might be the D (7 bases). This CDR3 is built from 16 residues. CDR1 and CDR2 (germline): MGHRA, YSYEKL. V was cut by 6 bases and J by 3 bases, with 19 bases left in between. CDR3 amino acids: CASREGRGGETDTQYF. In nucleotides, the CDR3 is TGCGCCAGCAGGGAGGGGAGGGGGGGCGAGACAGATACGCAGTATTTT.

This clonotype was seen more than once but under ten times. The CDR3: CASSLVPRGPAGYEQYF. The DNA of the CDR3 is TGTGCCAGCAGCTTAGTGCCGCGGGGGCCTGCCGGTTACGAGCAGTACTTC. The chain uses TRBV7-8 and TRBJ2-7; D might be TRBD2 (7 bases). Germline CDR1 reads SGHVS; CDR2 reads FQNEAQ. CDR3 length: 17 amino acids. With 1 base removed from V and 4 bases from J, the gap between germline ends came to 20 bases.